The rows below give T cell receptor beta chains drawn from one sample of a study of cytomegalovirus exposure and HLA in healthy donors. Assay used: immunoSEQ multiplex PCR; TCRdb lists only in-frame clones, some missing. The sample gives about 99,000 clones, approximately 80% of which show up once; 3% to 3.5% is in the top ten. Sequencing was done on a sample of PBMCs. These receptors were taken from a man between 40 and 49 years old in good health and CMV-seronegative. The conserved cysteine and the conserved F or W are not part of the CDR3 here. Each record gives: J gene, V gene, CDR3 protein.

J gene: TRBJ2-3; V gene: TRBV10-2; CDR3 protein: ASRNWASTDTQY
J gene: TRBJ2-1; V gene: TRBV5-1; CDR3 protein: ASSLERAYNEQF
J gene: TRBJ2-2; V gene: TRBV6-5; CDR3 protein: ASRQPGTGELF
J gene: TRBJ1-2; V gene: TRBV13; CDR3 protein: ASSLRSAGFYT
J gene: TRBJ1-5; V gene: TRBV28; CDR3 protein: ASSFQPSGQGARGNQPQH
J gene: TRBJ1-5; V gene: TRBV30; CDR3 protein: AWSTGLDQPQH
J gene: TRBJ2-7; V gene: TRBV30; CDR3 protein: AWRGGLGAYEQY
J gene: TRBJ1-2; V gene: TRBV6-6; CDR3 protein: ASSFGQGDGYT
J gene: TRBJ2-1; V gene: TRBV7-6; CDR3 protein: ASSQPKDSFYNEQF
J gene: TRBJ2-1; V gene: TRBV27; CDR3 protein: ASRSSWWEAHNEQF
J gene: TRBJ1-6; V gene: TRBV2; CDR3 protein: ASTFSNSPLH
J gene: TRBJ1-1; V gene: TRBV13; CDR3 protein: ASSRNTEAF
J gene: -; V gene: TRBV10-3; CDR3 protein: AISKGQPGEQY
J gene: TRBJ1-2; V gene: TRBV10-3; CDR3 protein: ATTRDSYGYT
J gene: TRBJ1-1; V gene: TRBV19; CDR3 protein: ASQWTDNTEAF